The entry that follows covers one T cell receptor (beta chain) sequence. Its specificity is not known. The CDR3 runs 17 residues. V was shortened by 3 bases and J by 0 bases, with 12 bases between the two germline ends. Germline-derived CDR1 and CDR2 are KGHSH and LQKENI. The source of the sample is a study of Tregs in tolerant kidney transplant recipients. Study results and limitations: In tolerant patients, donor-specific Tregs outgrew total Tregs, suggesting antigen-driven expansion. Biological reproducibility was not directly addressed in this study. The small number of patients limits these findings pending further validation.

TCRdb's table, derived via immunoSEQ multiplex PCR, lists solely in-frame clones and lacks some. The sample lists approximately 90,000 clones; 80% to 95% were seen once. The nonmyeloablative bone marrow transplants came from related graft donors, with transient mixed chimerism. The chain has TRBV18 and TRBJ2-6, with a weak D call TRBD1 (5 bases). Here the sequenced sample was CD4+ T cells from blood (PBMCs), taken 12 months after the transplant. The receptor's source is a human patient who received a combined kidney and bone marrow transplant. Some T cells may be provided by the graft donor. The DNA for the CDR3 is TGTGCCAGCTCACCTCTACCGCAGGGCTCTGGGGCCAACGTCCTGACTTTC. This gives the protein CASSPLPQGSGANVLTF. The full variable domain, with the rest looked up from reference TRBV18 and TRBJ2-6, is NAGVMQNPRHLVRRRGQEARLRCSPMKGHSHVYWYRQLPEEGLKFMVYLQKENIIDESGMPKERFSAEFPKEGPSILRIQQVVRGDSAAYFCASSPLPQGSGANVLTFGAGSRLTVL.